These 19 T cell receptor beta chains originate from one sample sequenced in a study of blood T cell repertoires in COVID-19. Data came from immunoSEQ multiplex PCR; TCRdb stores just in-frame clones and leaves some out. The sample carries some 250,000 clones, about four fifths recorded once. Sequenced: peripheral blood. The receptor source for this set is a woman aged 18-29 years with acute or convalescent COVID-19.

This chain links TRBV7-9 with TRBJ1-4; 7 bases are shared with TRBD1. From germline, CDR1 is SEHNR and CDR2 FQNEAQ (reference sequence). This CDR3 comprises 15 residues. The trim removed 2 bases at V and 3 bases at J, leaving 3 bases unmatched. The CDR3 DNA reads TGTGCCAGCAGCTTATTCCAGGGGGCTAATGAAAAACTGTTTTTT. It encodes CASSLFQGANEKLFF.

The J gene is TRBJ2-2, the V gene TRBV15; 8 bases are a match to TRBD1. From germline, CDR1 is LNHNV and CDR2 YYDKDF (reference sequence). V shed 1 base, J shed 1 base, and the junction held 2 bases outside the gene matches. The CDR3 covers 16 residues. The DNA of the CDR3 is TGTGCCACCAGCAGAGTCGGGACAGGGAACACCGGGGAGCTGTTTTTT. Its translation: CATSRVGTGNTGELFF.

CDR3 DNA: TGTGCCAGCAGCCCACGCTTGGGGCAGTCCTACGAGCAGTACTTC. This gives the protein CASSPRLGQSYEQYF. V usage is TRBV3-1 (or the pseudogene TRBV3-2) and J usage is TRBJ2-7; perhaps TRBD1 as D (5 bases). Germline V gene sequence: CDR1 LGHDT, CDR2 YNNKEL (reference sequence). This CDR3 is built from 15 residues. Trimming pared 4 bases from V and 1 base from J, leaving 14 bases between.

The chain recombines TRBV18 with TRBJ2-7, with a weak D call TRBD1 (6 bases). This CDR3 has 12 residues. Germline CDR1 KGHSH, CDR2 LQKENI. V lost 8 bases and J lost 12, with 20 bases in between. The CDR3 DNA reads TGTGCCAGCCCCAAGGGTCGACAGGCTCCGTACTTC. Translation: CASPKGRQAPYF.

CDR3 sequence reads: CASSQMGLASGRGELFF. The CDR3, as DNA: TGTGCCAGCAGCCAAATGGGACTAGCGTCGGGGCGAGGGGAGCTGTTTTTT. This chain links TRBV3-1 (or the pseudogene TRBV3-2) with TRBJ2-2; 10 bases align to TRBD2. The J segment lost 8 bases and the V segment lost 2 bases, leaving 11 bases of the junction unmatched. The V gene's germline CDR1 is LGHDT and CDR2 YNNKEL (reference sequence). The CDR3 consists of 17 residues.

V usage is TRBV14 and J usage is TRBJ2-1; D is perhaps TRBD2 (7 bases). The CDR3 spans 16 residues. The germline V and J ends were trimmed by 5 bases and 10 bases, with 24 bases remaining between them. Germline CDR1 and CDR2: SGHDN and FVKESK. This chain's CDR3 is CASSVKAGHPFLEQFF. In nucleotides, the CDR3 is TGTGCCAGCAGCGTGAAAGCGGGACACCCTTTTTTGGAGCAGTTCTTC.

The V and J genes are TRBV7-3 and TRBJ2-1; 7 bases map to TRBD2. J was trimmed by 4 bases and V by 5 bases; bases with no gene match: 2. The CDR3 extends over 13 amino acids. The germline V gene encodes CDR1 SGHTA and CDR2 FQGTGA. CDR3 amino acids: CASSPGGYNEQFF. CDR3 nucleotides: TGTGCCAGCAGCCCCGGGGGGTACAATGAGCAGTTCTTC.

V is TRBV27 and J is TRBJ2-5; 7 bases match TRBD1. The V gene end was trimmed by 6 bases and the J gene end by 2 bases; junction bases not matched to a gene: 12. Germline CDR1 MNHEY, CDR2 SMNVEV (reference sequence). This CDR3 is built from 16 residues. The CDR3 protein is CASRLSRDSLQETQYF. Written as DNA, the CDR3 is TGTGCCAGCAGACTTTCCCGGGACAGTCTACAAGAGACCCAGTACTTC.

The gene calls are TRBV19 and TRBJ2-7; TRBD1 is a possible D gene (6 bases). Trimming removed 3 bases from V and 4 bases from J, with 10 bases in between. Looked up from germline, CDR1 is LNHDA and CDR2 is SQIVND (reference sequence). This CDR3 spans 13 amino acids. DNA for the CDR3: TGTGCCAGTAGTATGGCCAGGGGTTACGAGCAGTACTTC. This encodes CASSMARGYEQYF.

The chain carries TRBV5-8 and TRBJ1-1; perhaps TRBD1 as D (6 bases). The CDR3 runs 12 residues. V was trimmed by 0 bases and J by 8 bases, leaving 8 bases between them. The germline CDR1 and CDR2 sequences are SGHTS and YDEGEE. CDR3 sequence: CASSLVQGEAFF. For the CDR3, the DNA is TGTGCCAGCAGCTTGGTTCAGGGGGAAGCTTTCTTT.

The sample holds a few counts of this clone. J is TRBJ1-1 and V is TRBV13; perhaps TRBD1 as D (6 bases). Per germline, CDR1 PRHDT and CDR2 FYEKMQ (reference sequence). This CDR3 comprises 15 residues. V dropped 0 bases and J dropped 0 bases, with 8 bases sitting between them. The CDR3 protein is CASSLGGQMNTEAFF. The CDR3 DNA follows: TGTGCCAGCAGCTTAGGAGGACAGATGAACACTGAAGCTTTCTTT.

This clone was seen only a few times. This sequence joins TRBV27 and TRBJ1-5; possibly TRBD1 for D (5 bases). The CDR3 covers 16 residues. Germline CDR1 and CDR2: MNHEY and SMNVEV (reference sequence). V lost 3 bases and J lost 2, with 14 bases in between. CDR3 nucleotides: TGTGCCAGCAGTTTGGGGGGGAAGGGGCGCAATCAGCCCCAGCATTTT. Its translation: CASSLGGKGRNQPQHF.

The CDR3 loop is CASLETSGRLSDTQYF. The CDR3 DNA follows: TGCGCCAGCCTGGAGACTAGCGGGAGGTTGTCGGATACGCAGTATTTT. The V call is TRBV5-1, the J call TRBJ2-3, with TRBD2 matching over 13 bases. The CDR3 totals 16 residues. Losses at the gene ends were 7 bases for V and 6 bases for J; bases not matched to a gene: 11. Germline V gene data show CDR1 as SGHRS and CDR2 as YFSETQ.

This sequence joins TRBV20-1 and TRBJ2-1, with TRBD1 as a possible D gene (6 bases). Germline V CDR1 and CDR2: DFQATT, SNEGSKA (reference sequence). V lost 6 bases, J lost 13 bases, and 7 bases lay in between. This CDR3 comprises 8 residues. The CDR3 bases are TGCAGTGCCAGGGGTCAGTTCTTC. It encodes CSARGQFF.

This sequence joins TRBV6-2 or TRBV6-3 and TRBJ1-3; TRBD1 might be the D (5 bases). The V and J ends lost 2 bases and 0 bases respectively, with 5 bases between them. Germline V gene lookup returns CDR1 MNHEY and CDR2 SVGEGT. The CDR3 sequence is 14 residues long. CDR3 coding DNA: TGTGCCAGCAGTTACGACAGCTCTGGAAACACCATATATTTT. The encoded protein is CASSYDSSGNTIYF.

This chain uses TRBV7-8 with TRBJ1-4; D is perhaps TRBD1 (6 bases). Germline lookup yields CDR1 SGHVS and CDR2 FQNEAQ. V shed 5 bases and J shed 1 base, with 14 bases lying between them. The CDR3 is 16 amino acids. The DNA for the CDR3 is TGTGCCAGCAGCCCCTTCGTAGGGGGAACTAATGAAAAACTGTTTTTT. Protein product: CASSPFVGGTNEKLFF.

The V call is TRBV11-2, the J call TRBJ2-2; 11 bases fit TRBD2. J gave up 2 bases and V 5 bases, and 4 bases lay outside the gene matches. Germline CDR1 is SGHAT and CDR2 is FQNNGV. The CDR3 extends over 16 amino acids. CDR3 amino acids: CASSPSGRQNTGELFF. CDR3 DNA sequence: TGTGCCAGCAGCCCTAGCGGGAGGCAAAACACCGGGGAGCTGTTTTTT. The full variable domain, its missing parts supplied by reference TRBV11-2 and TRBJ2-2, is EAGVAQSPRYKIIEKRQSVAFWCNPISGHATLYWYQQILGQGPKLLIQFQNNGVVDDSQLPKDRFSAERLKGVDSTLKIQPAKLEDSAVYLCASSPSGRQNTGELFFGEGSRLTVL.

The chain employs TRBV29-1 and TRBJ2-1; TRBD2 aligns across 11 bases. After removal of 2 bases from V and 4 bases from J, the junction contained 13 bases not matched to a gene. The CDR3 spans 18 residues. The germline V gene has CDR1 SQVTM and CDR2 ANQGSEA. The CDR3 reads CSVETPGLADNPYNEQFF. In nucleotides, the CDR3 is TGCAGCGTTGAAACCCCGGGACTAGCGGACAATCCTTACAATGAGCAGTTCTTC.

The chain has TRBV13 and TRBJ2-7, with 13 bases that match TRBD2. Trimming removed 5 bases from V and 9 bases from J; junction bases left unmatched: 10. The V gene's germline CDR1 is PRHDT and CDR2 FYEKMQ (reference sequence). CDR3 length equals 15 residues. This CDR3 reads CASSPGLAGINRQYF. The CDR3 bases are TGTGCCAGCAGCCCGGGACTAGCGGGAATAAACCGGCAGTACTTC. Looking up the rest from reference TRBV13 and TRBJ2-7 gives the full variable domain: AAGVIQSPRHLIKEKRETATLKCYPIPRHDTVYWYQQGPGQDPQFLISFYEKMQSDKGSIPDRFSAQQFSDYHSELNMSSLELGDSALYFCASSPGLAGINRQYFGPGTRLTVT.